This T cell receptor (beta chain) was sequenced in a study of T cells in Graves' hyperthyroidism and ophthalmopathy. At the level of the study: Blood was drawn when the patient was first diagnosed and still untreated.

The investigators amplified TCR beta CDR3 regions from RNA transcripts. With the HTBI primer set, the TCR CDR3 went through a first round of RT-PCR. TCRdb re-derived calls from the multiplex PCR reads in MiXCR, one entry per CDR3 protein. The table includes 300,000 to 450,000 distinct CDR3 sequences, more than 15% detected once. Those with hyperthyroidism were 18 to 65 years old, newly diagnosed, and ill for under 2 months. The CDR3 consists of 15 residues. Germline CDR1 and CDR2: SGHDT and YYEEEE. Losses at the gene ends were 4 bases for V and 4 bases for J; bases not matched to a gene: 7. General study results and limits: The model anticipated ophthalmopathy a median approximately 6.6 months pre-onset.

In this sample, this clonotype turned up a few times. The antigen remains unidentified. V usage is TRBV5-6 and J usage is TRBJ2-3, with 9 bases that match TRBD2. The TCR comes from a woman under 30 with Graves' hyperthyroidism that later progressed to Graves' ophthalmopathy. Sequences were obtained from blood. In DNA, the CDR3 is TGTGCCAGCAGCGAGACGGGACTAGCCGCAGATACGCAGTATTTT. Translated: CASSETGLAADTQYF.